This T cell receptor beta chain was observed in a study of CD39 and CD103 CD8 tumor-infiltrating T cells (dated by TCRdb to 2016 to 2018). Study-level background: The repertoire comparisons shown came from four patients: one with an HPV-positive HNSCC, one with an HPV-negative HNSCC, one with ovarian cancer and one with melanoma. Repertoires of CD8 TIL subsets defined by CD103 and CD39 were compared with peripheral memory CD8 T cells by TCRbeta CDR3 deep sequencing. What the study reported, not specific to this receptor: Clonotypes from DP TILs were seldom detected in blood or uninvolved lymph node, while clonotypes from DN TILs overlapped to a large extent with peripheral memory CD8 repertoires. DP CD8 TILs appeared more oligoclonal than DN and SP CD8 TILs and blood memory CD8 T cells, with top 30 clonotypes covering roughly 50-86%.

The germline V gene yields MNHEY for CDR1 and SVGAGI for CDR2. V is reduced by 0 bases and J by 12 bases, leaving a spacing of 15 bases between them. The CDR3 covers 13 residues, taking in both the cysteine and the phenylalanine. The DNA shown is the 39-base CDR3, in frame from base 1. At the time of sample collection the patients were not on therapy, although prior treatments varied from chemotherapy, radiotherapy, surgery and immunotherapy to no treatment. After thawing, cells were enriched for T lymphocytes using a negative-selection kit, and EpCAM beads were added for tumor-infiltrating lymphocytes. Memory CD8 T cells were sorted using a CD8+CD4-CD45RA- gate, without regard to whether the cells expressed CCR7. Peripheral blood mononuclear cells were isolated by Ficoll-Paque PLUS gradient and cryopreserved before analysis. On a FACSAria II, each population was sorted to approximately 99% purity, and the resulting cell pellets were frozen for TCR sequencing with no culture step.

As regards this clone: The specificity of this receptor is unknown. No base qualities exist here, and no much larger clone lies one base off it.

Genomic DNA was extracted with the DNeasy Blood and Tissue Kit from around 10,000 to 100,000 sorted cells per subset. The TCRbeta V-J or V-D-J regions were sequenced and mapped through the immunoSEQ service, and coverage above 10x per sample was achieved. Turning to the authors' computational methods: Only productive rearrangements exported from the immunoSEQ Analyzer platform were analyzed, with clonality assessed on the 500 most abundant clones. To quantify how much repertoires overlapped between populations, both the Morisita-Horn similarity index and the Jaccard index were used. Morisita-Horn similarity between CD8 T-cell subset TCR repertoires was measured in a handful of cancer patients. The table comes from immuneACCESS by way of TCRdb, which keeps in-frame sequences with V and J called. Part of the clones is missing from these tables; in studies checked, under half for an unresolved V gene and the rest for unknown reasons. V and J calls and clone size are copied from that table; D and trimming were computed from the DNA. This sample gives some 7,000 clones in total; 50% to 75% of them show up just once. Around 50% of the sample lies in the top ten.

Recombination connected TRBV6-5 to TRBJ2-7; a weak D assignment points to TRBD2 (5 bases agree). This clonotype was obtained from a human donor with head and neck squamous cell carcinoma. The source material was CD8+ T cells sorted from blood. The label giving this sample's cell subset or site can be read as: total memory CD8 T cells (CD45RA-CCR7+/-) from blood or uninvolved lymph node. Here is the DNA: TGTGCCAGCAGTTACTCGGGAGACAACTTCGCGTACTTC. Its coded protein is CASSYSGDNFAYF.